This T cell receptor (beta chain) originates from a study of blood T cells in healthy people across ages. The CDR3 consists of 13 residues. V was shortened by 6 bases and J by 0 bases, with 12 bases between the two germline ends. The germline gives CDR1 DFQATT, CDR2 SNEGSKA (reference sequence). Each of the donors had 8 to 10 milliliters of peripheral blood drawn into EDTA-treated Vacutainer tubes. Together with a sample-barcoded 5' primer, a J-beta primer mix was included in a second PCR lasting about 7 to 11 cycles. Each of the cDNA molecules was tagged by a template-switch adaptor with 12 random nucleotides. TCRdb recomputed calls from the 5' RACE reads with MiXCR, one row per CDR3 protein. In the table there are hundreds of thousands of distinct CDR3 sequences, under 30% of which are singletons. The same sample was also studied in work on T cells of mothers and their children.

This sequence was found in a boy aged 5-17 years in good health. The sample consisted of blood. The rearrangement links TRBV20-1 to TRBJ2-7; maybe TRBD2 (5 bases). The CDR3 reads CSAEEAGSYEQYF. The CDR3 region has the DNA TGCAGTGCCGAGGAGGCAGGCTCCTACGAGCAGTACTTC.